Below are 28 T cell receptor beta chains sequenced from a single sample in a study of blood T cell repertoires in COVID-19. Sequencing used immunoSEQ multiplex PCR; TCRdb keeps in-frame clones, though not all of them. This sample has more than 300,000 clones, with approximately 90% found just once. What was sequenced was PBMCs or T cells enriched from blood (not recorded which). The origin of the receptors is a woman aged 25 to 39 who had been exposed to COVID-19.

The chain recombines TRBV7-9 with TRBJ2-1; 12 bases fit TRBD2. Germline trimming cut 4 bases from V and 7 bases from J; bases unmatched to any gene: 8. The CDR3 runs to 16 residues. Germline V gene data show CDR1 as SEHNR and CDR2 as FQNEAQ (reference sequence). CDR3 coding DNA: TGTGCCAGCAGCTCACAAACTAGCGGGGGGTTTAATGAGCAGTTCTTC. Amino acid sequence: CASSSQTSGGFNEQFF.

The V call is TRBV3-1 (or the pseudogene TRBV3-2), the J call TRBJ1-2, with D possibly TRBD1 on 6 matching bases. The CDR3 totals 14 residues. The germline V gene encodes CDR1 LGHDT and CDR2 YNNKEL (reference sequence). V lost 8 bases, J lost 1 base, and 14 bases lay in between. CDR3 in amino acids: CASLGDNDNYGYTF. The DNA of the CDR3 is TGTGCCAGCCTAGGGGACAACGATAACTATGGCTACACCTTC.

CDR3 coding DNA: TGTGCCACCAGTGACCGACGGAGGCCTGGAAACACCATATATTTT. As protein: CATSDRRRPGNTIYF. The V gene is TRBV24-1, the J gene TRBJ1-3; the D is unclear. V shed 4 bases and J shed 2 bases, with 11 bases lying between them. The CDR3 extends over 15 amino acids. Germline lookup yields CDR1 KGHDR and CDR2 SFDVKD.

This chain links TRBV7-9 with TRBJ1-2; unclear D gene. Germline loops: CDR1 SEHNR, CDR2 FQNEAQ (reference sequence). Trimming cost V 2 bases and J 8 bases, with 12 bases left between them. This CDR3 contains 13 residues. Here the CDR3 reads CASSLSLAEGYTF. In DNA, the CDR3 is TGTGCCAGCAGCTTATCCTTGGCGGAGGGCTACACCTTC.

The chain combines TRBV27 with TRBJ2-7, with TRBD2 as a possible D gene (6 bases). CDR1 and CDR2 from the germline V gene are MNHEY and SMNVEV (reference sequence). V lost 6 bases and J 2 bases, leaving 14 bases between the germline ends. This CDR3 region has 14 residues. The CDR3 coding sequence is TGTGCCAGCAGCATAGGGACGGGAGCCTACGAGCAGTACTTC. It specifies CASSIGTGAYEQYF.

CDR3 loop: CASSPLLTGGRNQPQHF. Here the CDR3 DNA reads TGTGCCAGCAGCCCTTTGTTGACAGGGGGCCGCAATCAGCCCCAGCATTTT. The chain joins TRBV27 to TRBJ1-5; 10 nucleotides agree with TRBD1. Germline assignment: CDR1 MNHEY and CDR2 SMNVEV (reference sequence). V lost 6 bases, J lost 2 bases, and 10 bases stayed unmatched. The CDR3 extends over 17 amino acids.

The V gene is TRBV18, the J gene TRBJ2-7, with TRBD1 identical over 9 bases. This CDR3 contains 14 residues. Germline V CDR1 and CDR2: KGHSH, LQKENI. V lost 5 bases and J lost 2; bases outside the gene matches: 4. In DNA, the CDR3 is TGTGCCAGCTCAGGACAGGGGACCACCTACGAGCAGTACTTC. Protein sequence: CASSGQGTTYEQYF.

The chain has TRBV20-1 and TRBJ1-2; no reliable D call. This CDR3 contains 14 residues. V lost 3 bases and J lost 0, with 11 bases in between. Germline assignment: CDR1 DFQATT and CDR2 SNEGSKA (reference sequence). The CDR3 loop is CSASLLTSNYGYTF. CDR3 in DNA: TGCAGTGCTAGTTTACTTACTTCTAACTATGGCTACACCTTC.

The rearrangement uses TRBV27 and TRBJ1-1, with 7 nucleotides matching TRBD1. The V gene's germline CDR1 is MNHEY and CDR2 SMNVEV (reference sequence). The CDR3 spans 13 residues. The V and J ends lost 7 bases and 3 bases, in that order; junction bases with no gene match: 5. This CDR3 reads CASNGQGDTEAFF. The CDR3, as DNA: TGTGCCAGCAATGGGCAGGGGGACACTGAAGCTTTCTTT.

This chain uses TRBV7-2 with TRBJ2-4; 8 nucleotides agree with TRBD1. The CDR3 loop spans 13 amino acids. Germline V gives CDR1 SGHTA, CDR2 FQGNSA. The J segment lost 7 bases and the V segment lost 5 bases, leaving 4 bases of the junction unmatched. The CDR3 coding sequence is TGTGCCAGCAGCACCCGGACAGGGAACATTCAGTACTTC. It specifies CASSTRTGNIQYF.

The J gene is TRBJ1-1, the V gene TRBV4-1, with D unresolved. In germline, CDR1 is MGHRA, CDR2 YSYEKL. The CDR3 consists of 14 residues. V was pared by 0 bases and J by 1 base, with 6 bases between. CDR3 sequence: CASSQESRNTEAFF. CDR3 coding DNA: TGCGCCAGCAGCCAAGAGTCCAGGAACACTGAAGCTTTCTTT.

A single count supports this clone. This CDR3 is CASDPTGVGGYTF. In DNA form, the CDR3 reads TGCGCCAGTGACCCGACAGGGGTGGGTGGCTACACCTTC. The rearrangement uses TRBV5-1 and TRBJ1-2; 8 bases are shared with TRBD1. V lost 8 bases to trimming and J lost 7 bases; unmatched junction nucleotides: 10. The germline gives CDR1 SGHRS, CDR2 YFSETQ. The CDR3 covers 13 residues.

V and J are TRBV19 and TRBJ2-5; a possible D gene is TRBD2 (6 bases). Trimming stripped 3 bases from V and 4 bases from J, with 6 bases between. The CDR3 spans 12 residues. Germline V gene data show CDR1 as LNHDA and CDR2 as SQIVND (reference sequence). DNA for the CDR3: TGTGCCAGTAGTATGGGGGGAGAGACCCAGTACTTC. Its translation is CASSMGGETQYF.

The chain couples TRBV4-1 to TRBJ1-5, with D tentatively TRBD1 (5 bases). Trimming left V 0 bases short and J 6 bases short, with 12 bases between. The CDR3 has 15 residues. Germline V gives CDR1 MGHRA, CDR2 YSYEKL. CDR3 nucleotide sequence: TGCGCCAGCAGCCAAGATCTTGGGGGGGGTCAGCCCCAGCATTTT. This encodes CASSQDLGGGQPQHF.

The chain carries TRBV10-2 and TRBJ2-3, with 13 bases that match TRBD2. J was trimmed by 1 base and V by 1 base; bases with no gene match: 11. Germline values: CDR1 WSHSY, CDR2 SAAADI. This CDR3 is 20 amino acids long. CDR3 DNA sequence: TGCGCCAGCAGTGAGTTTGGACTAGCGGGGGCCTTCGCACGCACAGATACGCAGTATTTT. Protein sequence: CASSEFGLAGAFARTDTQYF.

The chain links TRBV4-1 to TRBJ1-2; D possibly corresponds to TRBD1 (6 bases). Germline-derived CDR1 and CDR2 are MGHRA and YSYEKL. V was clipped by 0 bases and J by 5 bases, with 16 bases between them. This CDR3 spans 16 amino acids. The CDR3 DNA sequence: TGCGCCAGCAGCCAAGATTCCGTGACCAGGGGATATGGCTACACCTTC. Protein product: CASSQDSVTRGYGYTF.

The rearrangement joins TRBV18 to TRBJ2-7; TRBD1 aligns across 7 bases. Germline CDR1 is KGHSH and CDR2 is LQKENI. V was clipped by 2 bases and J by 1 base; unmatched bases: 14. The CDR3 sequence is 18 residues long. Written as DNA, the CDR3 is TGTGCCAGCTCACCATTAAGCAGCGAATCGGGACAGTCCTACGAGCAGTACTTC. This encodes CASSPLSSESGQSYEQYF.

The chain links TRBV21-1 to TRBJ2-2; the D call TRBD1 from the table was never checked on the DNA. TRBV21-1 is classified as a pseudogene. CDR3 size: 17 residues. CDR3 in DNA: TGTGCCAGCAGCAAGAAGGGACAGGGGGGGAACACCGGGGAGCTGTTTTTT. It codes for CASSKKGQGGNTGELFF.

The CDR3 is CASSIGWRGASGANVLTF. CDR3 coding DNA: TGTGCCAGTAGTATTGGGTGGCGGGGGGCCTCTGGGGCCAACGTCCTGACTTTC. This rearrangement joins TRBV19 to TRBJ2-6, with 8 positions matching TRBD2. Germline loops: CDR1 LNHDA, CDR2 SQIVND (reference sequence). The CDR3 is made up of 18 amino acids. V lost 3 bases and J lost 0; bases outside the gene matches: 7.

The chain links TRBV4-1 to TRBJ2-3; 7 bases are a match to TRBD2. This CDR3 has 17 residues. Trimming took 1 base from V and 0 from J; bases not matched to a gene: 7. CDR1 and CDR2 from the germline V gene are MGHRA and YSYEKL. As DNA, the CDR3 is TGCGCCAGCAGCCAAGTCCCCCTAGCGGCTAGCACAGATACGCAGTATTTT. It yields the protein CASSQVPLAASTDTQYF.

This chain connects TRBV28 to TRBJ1-1; D uncertain. The CDR3 contains 14 residues. Trimming removed 10 bases from V and 4 bases from J, with 19 bases in between. Germline lookup yields CDR1 MDHEN and CDR2 SYDVKM. The CDR3 region has the DNA TGTGCCACTCTCGGGGTCCGTTTACGCACTGAAGCTTTCTTT. This sequence encodes CATLGVRLRTEAFF.

The sample holds many counts of this clone. The rearrangement links TRBV6-5 to TRBJ1-5, with D possibly being TRBD1 (5 bases). The CDR3 runs to 13 residues. The ends were cut back, 8 bases at V and 1 base at J, with 9 bases in the middle. Germline V gene lookup returns CDR1 MNHEY and CDR2 SVGAGI. The CDR3 is CASGAGSNQPQHF. The CDR3, as DNA: TGTGCCAGCGGAGCAGGGAGCAATCAGCCCCAGCATTTT.

This chain joins TRBV13 and TRBJ2-7; a possible D gene is TRBD1 (5 bases). CDR1 is PRHDT and CDR2 is FYEKMQ in the germline V gene (reference sequence). V gave up 4 bases and J gave up 9 bases, with 13 bases separating them. This CDR3 spans 12 amino acids. CDR3 residues: CASSSNRRGQYF. The DNA for the CDR3 is TGTGCCAGCAGCTCGAACAGGCGCGGGCAGTACTTC.

This rearrangement joins TRBV27 to TRBJ1-6; 7 positions match TRBD1. V trimming: 3 bases; J trimming: 7 bases; junction bases outside the gene matches: 15. The CDR3 extends over 18 amino acids. Per germline, CDR1 MNHEY and CDR2 SMNVEV (reference sequence). The DNA of the CDR3 is TGTGCCAGCAGTTTGCGCATCAATACAGGGGTCCCGAATTCACCCCTCCACTTT. Amino acids: CASSLRINTGVPNSPLHF.

The rearrangement uses TRBV7-9 and TRBJ1-4, with 9 positions matching TRBD1. The CDR3 covers 16 residues. Trimming cost V 5 bases and J 2 bases; bases outside gene matches: 6. Germline CDR1 reads SEHNR; CDR2 reads FQNEAQ (reference sequence). The chain's CDR3 is CASSVQGAGTNEKLFF. The CDR3 bases are TGTGCCAGCAGCGTACAGGGGGCCGGGACTAATGAAAAACTGTTTTTT.

About this clone: The junction differs from germline at one of its ends, possibly a read error. The chain recombines TRBV12-3 or TRBV12-4 with TRBJ2-7; perhaps TRBD1 as D (6 bases). There are 13 residues in the CDR3. This CDR3 reads CASTRGLYYEQYF. Written as DNA, the CDR3 is TGTGCAAGCACCAGGGGCCTGTATTACGAGCAGTACTTC.

The chain couples TRBV5-1 to TRBJ2-7, with a possible D match to TRBD1 (6 bases). The germline V gene has CDR1 SGHRS and CDR2 YFSETQ. The CDR3 runs to 15 residues. V dropped 3 bases and J dropped 2 bases, with 15 bases sitting between them. CDR3 in DNA: TGCGCCAGCAGCTCGACCAACAGGGCTACCTACGAGCAGTACTTC. This codes for CASSSTNRATYEQYF. The full variable domain, rest sourced from reference TRBV5-1 and TRBJ2-7, is KAGVTQTPRYLIKTRGQQVTLSCSPISGHRSVSWYQQTPGQGLQFLFEYFSETQRNKGNFPGRFSGRQFSNSRSEMNVSTLELGDSALYLCASSSTNRATYEQYFGPGTRLTVT.

The chain joins TRBV30 to TRBJ2-1, with TRBD2 identical over 8 bases. The CDR3 is 15 residues long. Germline V gene lookup returns CDR1 GTSNPN and CDR2 SVGIG (reference sequence). V dropped 0 bases and J dropped 8; count of bases not matched to a gene: 9. The CDR3 coding sequence is TGTGCCTGGAGTGTAACACTAGCGGTTAGGGATGAGCAGTTCTTC. It codes for CAWSVTLAVRDEQFF.